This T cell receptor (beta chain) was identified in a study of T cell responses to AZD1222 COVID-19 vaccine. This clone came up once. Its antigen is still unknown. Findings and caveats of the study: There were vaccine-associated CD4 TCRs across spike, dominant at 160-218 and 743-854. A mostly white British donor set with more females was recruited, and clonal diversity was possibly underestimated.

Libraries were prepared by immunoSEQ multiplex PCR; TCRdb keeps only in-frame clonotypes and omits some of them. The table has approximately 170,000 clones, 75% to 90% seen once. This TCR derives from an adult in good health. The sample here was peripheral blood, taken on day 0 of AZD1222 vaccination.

CDR3 bases: TGTGCCAGCAGCTTGTATGGACGATACGCCTACGAGCAGTACTTC. This gives the protein CASSLYGRYAYEQYF. The chain has TRBV5-6 and TRBJ2-7; D is unclear. Deletions cut 1 base from V and 2 bases from J, with 13 bases between. CDR1 SGHDT and CDR2 YYEEEE come from the germline V gene. This CDR3 region has 15 residues.